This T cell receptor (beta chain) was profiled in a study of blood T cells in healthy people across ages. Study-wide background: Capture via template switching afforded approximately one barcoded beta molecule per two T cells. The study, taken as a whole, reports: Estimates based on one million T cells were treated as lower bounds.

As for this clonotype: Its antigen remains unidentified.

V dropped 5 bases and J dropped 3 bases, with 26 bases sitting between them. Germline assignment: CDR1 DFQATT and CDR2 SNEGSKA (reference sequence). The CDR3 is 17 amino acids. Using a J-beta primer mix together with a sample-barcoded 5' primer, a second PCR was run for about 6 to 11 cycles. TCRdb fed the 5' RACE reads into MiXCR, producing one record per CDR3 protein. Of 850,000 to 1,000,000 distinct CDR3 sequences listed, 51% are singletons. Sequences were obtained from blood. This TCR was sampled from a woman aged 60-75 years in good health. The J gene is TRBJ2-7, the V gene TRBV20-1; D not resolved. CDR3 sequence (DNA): TGCAGTGCTCCATATCCCAGCTTTCCCTTTGCCAGCTACGAGCAGTACTTC. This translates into CSAPYPSFPFASYEQYF.